The 10 T cell receptor delta chains listed next were all sequenced from one sample in a study of Vγ9Vδ2 T cells in congenital toxoplasmosis. cDNA was made by template-switch reverse transcription with TRGC- and TRDC-specific primers in one tube. The TRGC primer was designed to target TRGC1 and TRGC2 alike. TCRdb re-called the reads via CATT. The sample shows 400 to 450 delta-chain clones, roughly 34% of them seen only once. The sequenced sample consisted of gamma-delta T cells from blood. The receptor set was obtained from a child under 10 years old born to a mother with Toxoplasma gondii infection during pregnancy, either congenitally infected or uninfected (not recorded which).

Notes on this clone: A read error is likely here: a far larger clone is one base away. The sample holds other DNA sequences that translate to the same CDR3. This chain connects TRAV29/DV5 to TRDJ1, with 9 bases lining up with TRDD3. This CDR3 spans 15 amino acids. In germline, CDR1 is NSMFDY, CDR2 ISSIKDK. The CDR3: CAALIYGGYTDKLIF. CDR3 nucleotide sequence: TGTGCAGCCCTCATCTACGGGGGATACACCGATAAACTAATCTTT.

Points on this clone: Given a much more abundant clone one base away, this may be a read error. J is TRDJ1 and V is TRDV1; 11 nucleotides align to TRDD3. Germline CDR1 reads TSWWSYY; CDR2 reads QGS. Trimming at V came to 1 base and at J to 0 bases, leaving 37 bases not matched to a gene. CDR3 length equals 28 residues. The CDR3 spells CALGERLSYNEVGDTRTLHVSYTDKLIF. CDR3 nucleotides: TGTGCTCTTGGGGAACGACTCTCCTACAACGAAGTGGGGGATACGCGAACACTTCACGTTTCGTACACCGATAAACTCATCTTT.

Note on this clone: A read error is possible here, since a much larger clone lies one base away. The chain couples TRDV1 to TRDJ1; 11 bases map to TRDD3. The CDR3 consists of 28 residues. The germline V gene encodes CDR1 TSWWSYY and CDR2 QGS. The V segment lost 1 base and the J segment 0 bases; nucleotides outside the gene matches: 37. In DNA, the CDR3 is TGTGCTCTTGGGGAACGACTCTCCTACAACGAAGTGGGGGATACGCGAACACTTCACTGTTCGTACACCGATAAACTCATCTTT. It is translated as CALGERLSYNEVGDTRTLHCSYTDKLIF.

In the case of this clone: A single base is all that separates this from a far larger clone, so a read error is likely. The same CDR3 is also encoded by other DNA sequences in this sample. J is TRDJ1 and V is TRDV2; D is perhaps TRDD3 (5 bases). The CDR3 consists of 14 residues. Germline lookup yields CDR1 GEAIGNYY and CDR2 EKD. Between the trimmed V and J ends, which lost 0 bases and 7 bases, there was a span of 14 bases. This CDR3 reads CACDTGEPSLKLIF. Written as DNA, the CDR3 is TGTGCCTGTGACACCGGGGAACCGTCCCTTAAACTCATCTTT.

V usage is TRDV2 and J usage is TRDJ1, with 13 bases identical to TRDD3. CDR3 size: 17 residues. Germline loops: CDR1 GEAIGNYY, CDR2 EKD. After removal of 1 base from V and 2 bases from J, the junction contained 6 bases not matched to a gene. The CDR3 here is CACDTYWGIRKTDKLIF. CDR3 nucleotide sequence: TGTGCCTGTGACACGTACTGGGGGATACGAAAAACCGATAAACTCATCTTT.

For this clone: A far larger clone differs by one base, so this is likely a read error. The V gene is TRDV3, the J gene TRDJ1, with unresolved D. The V gene lost 0 bases and the J gene lost 4 bases, with 24 bases spanning the gap. This CDR3 has 17 amino acids. The germline V gene has CDR1 TVYSNPD and CDR2 GDNSRS (reference sequence). The CDR3 DNA is TGTGCCTTTAGTCGCAGTTTCGAGGATTCTTCTTTCGATAAACTCATCTTT. Amino acid sequence: CAFSRSFEDSSFDKLIF. The full variable domain, rest sourced from reference TRDV3 and TRDJ1, is CDKVTQSSPDQTVASGSEVVLLCTYDTVYSNPDLFWYRIRPDYSFQFVFYGDNSRSEGADFTQGRFSVKHILTQKAFHLVISPVRTEDSATYYCAFSRSFEDSSFDKLIFGKGTRVTVEP.

With regard to this clone: This DNA's translation and the protein TCRdb lists, from a much larger clone, do not match at residue 10, likely due to a read error; the protein shown is translated from the DNA. This chain uses TRDV1 with TRDJ1; TRDD3 matches 7 bases. The junction had 7 bases not matched to a gene; V was cut back by 2 bases and J by 4 bases. This CDR3 region has 15 residues. Germline CDR1 and CDR2: TSWWSYY and QGS. The CDR3 reads CALGEGSGYNDKLIF. The CDR3 bases are TGTGCTCTTGGGGAAGGTTCGGGATACAACGATAAACTCATCTTT.

By share, this clone counts as medium-sized. A much larger clonotype is one base distant, so this may be a read error. V usage is TRDV1 and J usage is TRDJ2; no clear D. The germline V gene has CDR1 TSWWSYY and CDR2 QGS. V was clipped by 4 bases and J by 4 bases, with 25 bases between them. This CDR3 region has 19 residues. The CDR3 nucleotides read TGTGCTCTTGGGGCCCGGGACGCGTACTTTACACGCTGGACAGCACAACTCTTCTTT. Its protein product is CALGARDAYFTRWTAQLFF.

This clone was seen only a few times. A read error likely explains this, since a far larger clone differs by one base. The chain couples TRDV2 to TRDJ2; 8 positions agree with TRDD3. Germline V gene lookup returns CDR1 GEAIGNYY and CDR2 EKD. The CDR3 consists of 16 residues. CDR3 in DNA: TGTGCCTGTGACACCGTGGGGGATTTTTTGACAGAACAACTCTTCTTT. Translating it yields CACDTVGDFLTEQLFF.

This clone has a single count. Just one base apart from a much larger clone, this may be a read error. The rearrangement links TRDV1 to TRDJ1, with 11 bases that match TRDD3. This CDR3 spans 28 amino acids. Germline CDR1 is TSWWSYY and CDR2 is QGS. CDR3: CALEERLSYNEVGDTRTLHFSYTDKLIF. The CDR3 coding sequence is TGTGCTCTTGAGGAACGACTCTCCTACAACGAAGTGGGGGATACGCGAACACTTCACTTTTCGTACACCGATAAACTCATCTTT.